The entry that follows covers one T cell receptor beta chain sequence. Its specificity is unknown. The CDR3 has 11 residues. V was shortened by 3 bases and J by 8 bases, with 8 bases between the two germline ends. Germline lookup yields CDR1 SQVTM and CDR2 ANQGSEA. This specimen comes from a study of cytomegalovirus exposure and HLA in healthy donors. Turning to the study itself: Unique TCRs from HLA-typed donors, some 85 million of them, were held in an early data release.

The PCR contained 60 Vbeta and 13 Jbeta primers. Original handling: Later work found 65 million to 100 million unique TCR beta chains, with about 10 million shared. Profiling relied on immunoSEQ multiplex PCR, and the TCRdb table lists in-frame clones only, not all of them. Clonal size and the V and J genes are those of that table, whereas D and trimming came from the DNA. This sample has approximately 32,000 clones; 85% to 95% occur once, and the top ten carry less than 3.5%. General observations from the study: There were some 150 TCR beta chains listed as cytomegalovirus-associated.

The material sequenced was PBMCs. The clonotype was recovered from a woman between 18 and 30 years old in good health and CMV-seronegative. The J gene is TRBJ2-1, the V gene TRBV29-1; D perhaps matches TRBD1 (6 bases). CDR3 in amino acids: CSVEGAYEQFF. Here the CDR3 DNA reads TGCAGCGTTGAGGGGGCATATGAGCAGTTCTTC.